This record looks at one T cell receptor (beta chain) sequence and its context. The data belong to a study of Graves' ophthalmopathy and Graves' hyperthyroidism. Pregnant or lactating patients and those with other autoimmune diseases or uncontrolled infections were excluded. The V end lost 6 bases, the J end lost 0 bases, and 18 bases lay between the germline ends. This CDR3 comprises 16 residues. Germline V gives CDR1 DFQATT, CDR2 SNEGSKA (reference sequence). Amplification from RNA transcripts yielded the TCR beta CDR3 regions. Investigators did first-round RT-PCR with HTBI primers, then second-round multiplex PCR. Using its own MiXCR run on the multiplex PCR reads, TCRdb lists one record per CDR3 protein. This sample has around 1.1 million distinct CDR3 sequences; about 38% occur once, and the top ten carry around 10%.

Sequenced: peripheral blood or thyroid tissue (not recorded which). This clonotype was sampled from an adult man with Graves' hyperthyroidism. The gene calls are TRBV20-1 and TRBJ1-3, with D uncertain. CDR3 region: CSAERRTSSSGNTIYF. DNA for the CDR3: TGCAGTGCGGAAAGACGGACTTCAAGCTCTGGAAACACCATATATTTT.